Sequencing of this T cell receptor beta chain was carried out in a study of OX40 agonist ivuxolimab in advanced cancers. At the level of the study: Every 2 weeks, ivuxolimab was infused into the patients intravenously at between 0.01 and 10 mg/kg. Study results and limitations: In CD8+ T cells, expanded clones were on average more numerous than in CD4+. CD4+ and CD8+ T cells in blood underwent clonal expansion by week 6 at 0.1 to 3.0 mg/kg.

Trimming cost V 3 bases and J 0 bases, with 7 bases left between them. CDR1 is MDHEN, CDR2 SYDVKM, per germline. This CDR3 has 14 residues. Comment on this clone: Its antigen remains unknown.

Clones were sequenced by immunoSEQ multiplex PCR, and TCRdb holds only the in-frame ones, with some missing. The table has 60,000 to 85,000 clones, roughly 90% seen once. This TCR derives from an adult with an advanced solid tumor such as melanoma, head and neck, liver or kidney cancer. Material: CD4+ or CD8+ T cells sorted from blood, obtained in a trial of the OX40 agonist ivuxolimab. The V call is TRBV28, the J call TRBJ2-3; D gene unclear. The CDR3 DNA is TGTGCCAGCAGTTTGGGCAAAAGCACAGATACGCAGTATTTT. Protein: CASSLGKSTDTQYF. Based on the CDR3 plus reference TRBV28 and TRBJ2-3, the full variable domain is DVKVTQSSRYLVKRTGEKVFLECVQDMDHENMFWYRQDPGLGLRLIYFSYDVKMKEKGDIPEGYSVSREKKERFSLILESASTNQTSMYLCASSLGKSTDTQYFGPGTRLTVL.